The clone carrying this T cell receptor beta chain was counted once. The sample comes from a study of blood T cell repertoires in COVID-19. About the research overall: The United States, Italy and Spain provided the acute and convalescent COVID-19 samples. From T cells, B-cell-depleted T cells, or PBMCs came the material, which was cDNA or gDNA.

In the authors' workflow: Estimation of nucleated cell counts was performed using reference gene primer amplification. This table comes from immunoSEQ multiplex PCR, and its TCRdb copy is limited to in-frame clones, with some not included. That table supplies the V and J calls and clone size; D and trimming were determined from the DNA. The sample gives about 69,000 clones, approximately 90% of which show up once; about 5% is in the top ten. Specimen: peripheral blood. This clonotype was sampled from a woman aged 55-70 years with active COVID-19.

CDR3 sequence: CATSEGLEKLFF. DNA for the CDR3: TGTGCCACCAGTGAAGGACTGGAAAAACTGTTTTTT. The chain carries TRBV24-1 and TRBJ1-4; D not certain. The germline V and J ends were trimmed by 4 bases and 8 bases, with 7 bases remaining between them. The CDR3 covers 12 residues. Germline CDR1 reads KGHDR; CDR2 reads SFDVKD.